The source of this T cell receptor (beta chain) is a study of PD-1 blockade in classical Hodgkin lymphoma. Time point defined: cycle 4 day 1 (C4D1), after about 6 weeks of nivolumab. Each patient's relapse followed autologous stem cell transplantation, and brentuximab vedotin exposure varied. The repertoire was sequenced with immunoSEQ multiplex PCR; TCRdb's copy has only in-frame clones and lacks some. The sample shows roughly 50,000 clones, 86% of them seen only once. The V gene end was trimmed by 5 bases and the J gene end by 7 bases; junction bases not matched to a gene: 8. The CDR3 loop spans 15 amino acids. Germline V CDR1 and CDR2: MNHNS, SASEGT.

Sequencing was performed on peripheral blood mononuclear cells (PBMCs), taken before the fourth cycle of nivolumab. The chain recombines TRBV6-1 with TRBJ1-4, with 9 bases lining up with TRBD1. The origin of this receptor is a human donor with classical Hodgkin lymphoma. The chain's CDR3 is CASSSDRGGSEKLFF. The CDR3 nucleotides are TGTGCCAGCAGTTCCGACAGGGGGGGGAGTGAAAAACTGTTTTTT.